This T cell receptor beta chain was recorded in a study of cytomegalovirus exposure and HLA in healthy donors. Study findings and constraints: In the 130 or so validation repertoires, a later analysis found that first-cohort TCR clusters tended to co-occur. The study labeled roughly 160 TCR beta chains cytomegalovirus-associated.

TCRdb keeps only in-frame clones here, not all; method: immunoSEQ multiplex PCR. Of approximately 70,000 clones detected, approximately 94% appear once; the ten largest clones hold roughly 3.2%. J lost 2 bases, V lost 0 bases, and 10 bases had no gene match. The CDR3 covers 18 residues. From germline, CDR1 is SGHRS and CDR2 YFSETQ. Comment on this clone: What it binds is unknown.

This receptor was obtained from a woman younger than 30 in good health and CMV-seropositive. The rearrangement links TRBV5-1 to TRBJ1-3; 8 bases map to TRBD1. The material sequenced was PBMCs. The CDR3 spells CASSLGQGASTTGNTIYF. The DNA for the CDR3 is TGCGCCAGCAGCTTGGGTCAGGGGGCGAGTACTACTGGAAACACCATATATTTT.